The 27 T cell receptor beta chains listed next were all sequenced from one sample in a study of blood T cell repertoires in COVID-19. Sequenced by immunoSEQ multiplex PCR; TCRdb stores in-frame clones only, minus some. The sample shows roughly 290,000 clones, 75% to 90% of them seen only once. The sample was peripheral blood. The receptors derive from a woman aged 25 to 45 who had recovered from COVID-19.

V and J are TRBV29-1 and TRBJ1-5, with 12 bases fitting TRBD1. From germline, CDR1 is SQVTM and CDR2 ANQGSEA. With V trimmed by 4 bases and J by 0 bases, 4 bases remained unmatched. The CDR3 contains 16 residues. CDR3 in DNA: TGCAGCGTTGCCGGGACAGGGGGCGGTAGCAATCAGCCCCAGCATTTT. Translated, it gives CSVAGTGGGSNQPQHF.

This clone was found a few times. The chain combines TRBV4-2 with TRBJ1-2; no definite D call. The CDR3 extends over 15 amino acids. CDR1 and CDR2 from the germline V gene are LGHNA and YNFKEQ. V was cut by 3 bases and J by 4 bases, with 15 bases left in between. The DNA for the CDR3 is TGTGCCAGCAGCCACAGACAAGCCCTCTTCTATGGCTACACCTTC. It codes for CASSHRQALFYGYTF.

The rearrangement joins TRBV4-2 to TRBJ2-2, with 14 bases matching TRBD2. Germline loops: CDR1 LGHNA, CDR2 YNFKEQ. The trim removed 4 bases at V and 8 bases at J, leaving 9 bases unmatched. CDR3 size: 17 residues. The CDR3 sequence is CASSPSGTSGSVGELFF. CDR3 DNA: TGTGCCAGCAGCCCAAGCGGGACTAGCGGGAGCGTGGGGGAGCTGTTTTTT.

The chain combines TRBV5-8 with TRBJ1-2; 7 bases are a match to TRBD1. This CDR3 region has 14 residues. Germline CDR1 reads SGHTS; CDR2 reads YDEGEE. V dropped 4 bases and J dropped 6; count of bases not matched to a gene: 9. The CDR3 DNA is TGTGCCAGCAGCAGAGTGAGGGGGCGCGATGGCTACACCTTC. Residues: CASSRVRGRDGYTF.

V usage is TRBV6-6 and J usage is TRBJ1-2, with a possible D match to TRBD1 (5 bases). The CDR3 runs 14 residues. CDR1 is MNHNY and CDR2 is SVGAGI in the germline V gene (reference sequence). V lost 6 bases, J lost 3 bases, and 14 bases lay in between. CDR3 protein: CASSRGTSDYGYTF. The DNA of the CDR3 is TGTGCCAGCAGCCGCGGGACGTCTGACTATGGCTACACCTTC.

The gene calls are TRBV11-2 and TRBJ1-2; no firm D call. This CDR3 has 17 amino acids. V was shortened by 0 bases and J by 2 bases, with 16 bases between the two germline ends. Germline CDR1 is SGHAT and CDR2 is FQNNGV. CDR3 DNA: TGTGCCAGCAGCTTAGATTCCGAGGCGAGTCTCAACTATGGCTACACCTTC. Translating it yields CASSLDSEASLNYGYTF. The whole variable domain, remainder taken from reference TRBV11-2 and TRBJ1-2, is EAGVAQSPRYKIIEKRQSVAFWCNPISGHATLYWYQQILGQGPKLLIQFQNNGVVDDSQLPKDRFSAERLKGVDSTLKIQPAKLEDSAVYLCASSLDSEASLNYGYTFGSGTRLTVV.

The V call is TRBV3-1 (or the pseudogene TRBV3-2), the J call TRBJ2-1; weak D call: TRBD1 (6 bases). Germline loops: CDR1 LGHDT, CDR2 YNNKEL (reference sequence). Trimming shortened V by 2 bases and J by 1 base, and 12 bases separated the two germline ends. CDR3 size: 16 residues. CDR3 loop: CASSQLTGVSYNEQFF. CDR3 sequence (DNA): TGTGCCAGCAGCCAATTGACAGGAGTATCCTACAATGAGCAGTTCTTC.

The chain employs TRBV19 and TRBJ2-2; TRBD1 matches 10 bases. CDR3 length equals 14 residues. The germline V gene encodes CDR1 LNHDA and CDR2 SQIVND (reference sequence). After removal of 3 bases from V and 6 bases from J, the junction contained 1 base not matched to a gene. The CDR3 region is CASSIDRGPGELFF. CDR3 coding DNA: TGTGCCAGTAGTATCGACAGGGGGCCCGGGGAGCTGTTTTTT.

The CDR3 DNA reads TGCGCCAGCAGTGAACAGGGGATCTATGGCTACACCTTC. The encoded protein is CASSEQGIYGYTF. The V call is TRBV10-2, the J call TRBJ1-2, with 7 bases aligning to TRBD1. Losses at the gene ends were 3 bases for V and 4 bases for J; bases not matched to a gene: 2. The germline V gene has CDR1 WSHSY and CDR2 SAAADI. This CDR3 has 13 amino acids.

This chain joins TRBV4-1 and TRBJ1-1; 9 bases line up with TRBD1. The CDR3 totals 13 residues. Germline V gives CDR1 MGHRA, CDR2 YSYEKL. The V segment lost 5 bases and the J segment 3 bases; nucleotides outside the gene matches: 1. CDR3: CASSWDRDTEAFF. The CDR3, as DNA: TGCGCCAGCAGCTGGGACAGGGACACTGAAGCTTTCTTT.

This clone came up a few times. The chain couples TRBV5-6 to TRBJ1-2; D unresolved. V was cut by 6 bases and J by 2 bases, with 17 bases left in between. Germline V gene data show CDR1 as SGHDT and CDR2 as YYEEEE. The CDR3 spans 15 residues. CDR3 sequence: CASNRVGLANYGYTF. CDR3 nucleotide sequence: TGTGCCAGCAACAGAGTCGGACTGGCGAACTATGGCTACACCTTC. Together with reference TRBV5-6 and TRBJ1-2, the CDR3 gives the full variable domain: DAGVTQSPTHLIKTRGQQVTLRCSPKSGHDTVSWYQQALGQGPQFIFQYYEEEERQRGNFPDRFSGHQFPNYSSELNVNALLLGDSALYLCASNRVGLANYGYTFGSGTRLTVV.

The gene calls are TRBV27 and TRBJ2-1, with D possibly matching TRBD1 (6 bases). The CDR3 length is 15 residues. Between the trimmed V and J ends, which lost 3 bases and 7 bases, there was a span of 16 bases. Per germline, CDR1 MNHEY and CDR2 SMNVEV (reference sequence). CDR3 region: CASSLVAWGTNEQFF. DNA for the CDR3: TGTGCCAGCAGTTTGGTGGCTTGGGGGACAAATGAGCAGTTCTTC.

The rearrangement joins TRBV5-1 to TRBJ1-1; weak D call: TRBD1 (5 bases). Germline V gene lookup returns CDR1 SGHRS and CDR2 YFSETQ. The V end was cut by 2 bases, the J end by 5 bases, with 10 bases between. The CDR3 runs to 13 residues. The CDR3 is CASSFEGRTEAFF. The DNA for the CDR3 is TGCGCCAGCAGCTTTGAGGGGAGGACTGAAGCTTTCTTT.

CDR3 protein: CASSQDVAGDSYEQYF. CDR3 nucleotide sequence: TGTGCCAGCAGCCAAGATGTAGCGGGAGACTCCTACGAGCAGTACTTC. The chain couples TRBV4-2 to TRBJ2-7; 9 bases align to TRBD2. From germline, CDR1 is LGHNA and CDR2 YNFKEQ. With 0 bases clipped from V and 0 bases from J, the junction kept 3 bases outside the gene matches. The CDR3 extends over 16 amino acids.

This rearrangement joins TRBV19 to TRBJ2-1; 10 positions agree with TRBD2. The CDR3 has 14 amino acids. V trimming: 5 bases; J trimming: 2 bases; junction bases outside the gene matches: 0. Germline V gene lookup returns CDR1 LNHDA and CDR2 SQIVND (reference sequence). The CDR3 sequence is CASSLAGAYNEQFF. The CDR3, as DNA: TGTGCCAGTAGTCTAGCGGGGGCCTACAATGAGCAGTTCTTC. The whole variable domain, filled in from reference TRBV19 and TRBJ2-1, reads DGGITQSPKYLFRKEGQNVTLSCEQNLNHDAMYWYRQDPGQGLRLIYYSQIVNDFQKGDIAEGYSVSREKKESFPLTVTSAQKNPTAFYLCASSLAGAYNEQFFGPGTRLTVL.

This chain uses TRBV28 with TRBJ2-5; 13 nucleotides line up with TRBD2. The CDR3 has 18 residues. The ends lost 2 bases at V and 5 bases at J; junction bases unmatched: 11. Germline lookup yields CDR1 MDHEN and CDR2 SYDVKM. CDR3 sequence: CASSLTSWTSGSQETQYF. CDR3 nucleotides: TGTGCCAGCAGTTTAACGTCTTGGACTAGCGGGAGTCAGGAGACCCAGTACTTC.

V is TRBV2 and J is TRBJ2-3, with 11 positions matching TRBD2. This CDR3 region has 14 residues. V was pared by 10 bases and J by 3 bases, with 6 bases of the junction left unmatched. Germline V gives CDR1 SNHLY, CDR2 FYNNEI. CDR3 sequence: CAILAGGLTDTQYF. CDR3 coding DNA: TGTGCCATTTTAGCGGGGGGGCTTACAGATACGCAGTATTTT.

The CDR3 spells CASSQGGRGGAHEQFF. CDR3 in DNA: TGTGCCAGCAGCCAAGGGGGCCGGGGGGGCGCGCATGAGCAGTTCTTC. The chain recombines TRBV4-2 with TRBJ2-1; 8 bases are a match to TRBD2. Germline V CDR1 and CDR2: LGHNA, YNFKEQ. The CDR3 is 16 residues long. After removal of 1 base from V and 8 bases from J, the junction contained 10 bases not matched to a gene.

The gene calls are TRBV18 and TRBJ2-1, with D maybe TRBD2 (6 bases). The germline gives CDR1 KGHSH, CDR2 LQKENI. CDR3 length: 15 amino acids. Trimming took off 0 bases at V and 3 bases at J, with 9 bases between the two ends. In DNA form, the CDR3 reads TGTGCCAGCTCACCACCCACCGGGGGCTACAATGAGCAGTTCTTC. Translation: CASSPPTGGYNEQFF.

This clone has just one count. The chain has TRBV6-5 and TRBJ2-7; 8 bases are a match to TRBD1. The CDR3 contains 15 residues. Germline CDR1 reads MNHEY; CDR2 reads SVGAGI. With 6 bases clipped from V and 7 bases from J, the junction kept 14 bases outside the gene matches. The CDR3 loop reads CASSPGQDYEEEQYF. The CDR3 nucleotides read TGTGCCAGCAGCCCGGGACAGGACTACGAGGAAGAGCAGTACTTC.

This chain connects TRBV5-1 to TRBJ2-3; the D is unclear. Trimming took off 0 bases at V and 0 bases at J, with 11 bases between the two ends. Germline CDR1 SGHRS, CDR2 YFSETQ. This CDR3 has 16 amino acids. This chain's CDR3 is CASSLAAVPSTDTQYF. In DNA, the CDR3 is TGCGCCAGCAGCTTGGCCGCGGTTCCTAGCACAGATACGCAGTATTTT.

The gene calls are TRBV7-9 and TRBJ2-1, with 10 nucleotides matching TRBD1. Trimming cost V 6 bases and J 8 bases; bases outside gene matches: 7. Germline assignment: CDR1 SEHNR and CDR2 FQNEAQ (reference sequence). The CDR3 runs to 14 residues. The CDR3 protein is CASSLGQGRDEQFF. The DNA for the CDR3 is TGTGCCAGCAGTTTGGGACAGGGGAGAGATGAGCAGTTCTTC.

The chain is built from TRBV6-6 and TRBJ2-7; D is unresolved. V lost 2 bases, J lost 3 bases, and 2 bases lay in between. Germline V gene lookup returns CDR1 MNHNY and CDR2 SVGAGI (reference sequence). The CDR3 runs to 11 residues. CDR3 amino acids: CASSYLYEQYF. Here the CDR3 DNA reads TGTGCCAGCAGTTACCTCTACGAGCAGTACTTC.

In its sample, this clone was seen a few times. The chain couples TRBV6-5 to TRBJ1-1, with D unresolved. V was clipped by 0 bases and J by 1 base, with 6 bases between them. Germline V lookup: CDR1 MNHEY, CDR2 SVGAGI. The CDR3 runs 14 residues. CDR3 bases: TGTGCCAGCAGTTACTCAGACACGAACACTGAAGCTTTCTTT. Residues: CASSYSDTNTEAFF.

This sequence joins TRBV21-1 and TRBJ2-2; the table's D call TRBD2 went unverified against the DNA. TRBV21-1 is classified as a pseudogene. The CDR3 contains 16 residues. This CDR3 reads CASSKKEGKGTGELFF. CDR3 DNA sequence: TGTGCCAGCAGCAAAAAGGAGGGGAAGGGTACCGGGGAGCTGTTTTTT.

CDR3 amino acids: CASSESAILGGGLRGNTIYF. CDR3 coding DNA: TGTGCCAGCAGTGAATCGGCAATTTTAGGCGGGGGGCTGAGGGGAAACACCATATATTTT. The V call is TRBV6-1, the J call TRBJ1-3, with D perhaps matching TRBD1 (6 bases). Germline CDR1 reads MNHNS; CDR2 reads SASEGT. The CDR3 is 20 residues long. V was trimmed by 2 bases and J by 4 bases, leaving 27 bases between them.

The chain uses TRBV30 and TRBJ1-1, with D possibly matching TRBD1 (6 bases). The CDR3 is 17 residues long. The germline V and J ends were trimmed by 0 bases and 2 bases, with 19 bases remaining between them. CDR1 GTSNPN and CDR2 SVGIG come from the germline V gene (reference sequence). The CDR3 spells CAWSVPTPGGHNTEAFF. The CDR3 DNA follows: TGTGCCTGGAGTGTACCCACCCCCGGGGGGCATAACACTGAAGCTTTCTTT.